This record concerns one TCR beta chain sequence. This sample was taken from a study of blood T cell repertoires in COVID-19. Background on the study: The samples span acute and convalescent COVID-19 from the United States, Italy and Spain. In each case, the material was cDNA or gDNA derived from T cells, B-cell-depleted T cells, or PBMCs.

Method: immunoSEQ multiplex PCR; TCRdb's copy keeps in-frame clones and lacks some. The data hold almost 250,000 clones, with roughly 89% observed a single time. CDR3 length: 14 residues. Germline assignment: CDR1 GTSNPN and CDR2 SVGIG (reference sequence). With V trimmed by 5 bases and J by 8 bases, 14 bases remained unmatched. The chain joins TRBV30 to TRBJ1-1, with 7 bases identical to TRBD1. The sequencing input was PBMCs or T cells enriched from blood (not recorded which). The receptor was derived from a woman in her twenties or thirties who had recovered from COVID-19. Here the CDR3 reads CAWLSTGALLEAFF. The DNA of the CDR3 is TGTGCCTGGCTCTCAACAGGGGCCTTGTTAGAAGCTTTCTTT.